The text below deals with one T cell receptor (beta chain). Profiled with immunoSEQ multiplex PCR; TCRdb holds only in-frame clones, not every one. Here the sample spans about 73,000 clones, around 94% being singletons. The sample belongs to a study of T cell changes during pregnancy in multiple sclerosis. Material: peripheral blood, obtained in the third trimester of pregnancy. This TCR was sampled from a female donor in good health, enrolled as a control in a pregnancy study.

The CDR3 sequence is CASSSPGEQSGNTIYF. In DNA form, the CDR3 reads TGTGCCAGCAGTTCACCAGGGGAACAGTCTGGAAACACCATATATTTT. The chain couples TRBV28 to TRBJ1-3, with D possibly TRBD1 on 6 matching bases. Trimming stripped 4 bases from V and 1 base from J, with 14 bases between. This CDR3 spans 16 amino acids. CDR1 is MDHEN and CDR2 is SYDVKM in the germline V gene.